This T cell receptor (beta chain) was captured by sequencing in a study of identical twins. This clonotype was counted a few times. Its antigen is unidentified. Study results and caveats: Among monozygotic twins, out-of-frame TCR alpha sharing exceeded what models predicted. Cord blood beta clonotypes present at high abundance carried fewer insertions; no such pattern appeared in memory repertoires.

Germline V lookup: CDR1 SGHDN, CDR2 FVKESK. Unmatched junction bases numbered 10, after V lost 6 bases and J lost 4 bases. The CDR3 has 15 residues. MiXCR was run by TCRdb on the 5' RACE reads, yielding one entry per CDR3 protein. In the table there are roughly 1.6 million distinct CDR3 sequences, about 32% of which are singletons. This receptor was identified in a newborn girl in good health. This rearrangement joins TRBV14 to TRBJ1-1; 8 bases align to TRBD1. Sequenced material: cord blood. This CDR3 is CASSRFRGRGTEAFF. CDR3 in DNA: TGTGCCAGCAGTCGATTCAGGGGGCGAGGCACTGAAGCTTTCTTT.